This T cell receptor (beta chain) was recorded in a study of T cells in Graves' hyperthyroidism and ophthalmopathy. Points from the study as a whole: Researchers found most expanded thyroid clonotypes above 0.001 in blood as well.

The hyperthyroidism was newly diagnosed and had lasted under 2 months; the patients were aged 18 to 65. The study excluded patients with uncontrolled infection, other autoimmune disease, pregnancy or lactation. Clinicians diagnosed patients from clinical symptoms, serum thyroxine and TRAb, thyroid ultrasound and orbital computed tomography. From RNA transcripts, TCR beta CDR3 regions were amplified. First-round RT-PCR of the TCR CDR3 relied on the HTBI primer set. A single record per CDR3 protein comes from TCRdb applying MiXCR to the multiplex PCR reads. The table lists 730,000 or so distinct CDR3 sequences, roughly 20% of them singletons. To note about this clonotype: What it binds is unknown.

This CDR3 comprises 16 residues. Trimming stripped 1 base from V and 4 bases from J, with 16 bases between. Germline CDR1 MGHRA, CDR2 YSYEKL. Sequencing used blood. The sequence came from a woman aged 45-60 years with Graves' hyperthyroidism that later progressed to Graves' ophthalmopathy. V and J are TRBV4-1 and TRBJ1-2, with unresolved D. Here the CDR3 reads CASSQGSDGMGYGYTF. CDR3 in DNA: TGCGCCAGCAGCCAAGGGTCAGACGGTATGGGCTATGGCTACACCTTC.